This T cell receptor beta chain was obtained from a study of human T cells and chemical hapten exposure. Indicated time point: pre-sensitization, week 0. Treatment described: therapeutic diphenylcyclopropenone sensitization with weekly scalp DPC. Trimming took 0 bases from V and 2 from J, leaving 8 bases between them. Germline lookup yields CDR1 SGHRS and CDR2 YFSETQ. This CDR3 region has 15 residues. TCRdb fed the RACE reads into MiXCR, producing one record per CDR3 protein. The sample shows 250,000 or so distinct CDR3 sequences, roughly 7.7% of them seen only once. The chain has TRBV5-1 and TRBJ1-4, with no clear D. The specimen was whole blood, collected in connection with sensitization to the hapten diphenylcyclopropenone (DPC). This receptor was identified in a man aged 18-30 years with alopecia areata. Some clones in this sample may be carry-over from other donors' samples. CDR3 DNA: TGCGCCAGCAGCTTGGTAGGGAGCACTAATGAAAAACTGTTTTTT. Its translation is CASSLVGSTNEKLFF.